This T cell receptor (beta chain) was recorded in a study of spatial heterogeneity in lung cancer. Study-level points and caveats: Coverage estimated for tumor T cells reached 5.5% to 9% for alpha chains and under 15% for beta chains. Mutation tallies in tumors tracked expanded intratumoral alpha and beta TCR counts.

TCRdb re-analysed the 5' RACE reads in MiXCR, keeping a single row per CDR3 protein. The data show some 5,000 distinct CDR3 sequences, 29% seen once. The time point: sample taken at primary tumor resection. This clonotype was seen more than once but under ten times. Its antigen is unidentified. The CDR3 is 14 residues long. V gave up 5 bases and J gave up 2 bases, with 13 bases separating them. Germline V gene sequence: CDR1 MDHEN, CDR2 SYDVKM. The clonotype comes from a female donor with early-stage non-small cell lung cancer. The chain uses TRBV28 and TRBJ2-7; D perhaps matches TRBD1 (5 bases). Source: lung tumor tissue, taken at surgery. CDR3 coding DNA: TGTGCCAGCAGTCCGACAGTTCCCCCCTACGAGCAGTACTTC. This codes for CASSPTVPPYEQYF.